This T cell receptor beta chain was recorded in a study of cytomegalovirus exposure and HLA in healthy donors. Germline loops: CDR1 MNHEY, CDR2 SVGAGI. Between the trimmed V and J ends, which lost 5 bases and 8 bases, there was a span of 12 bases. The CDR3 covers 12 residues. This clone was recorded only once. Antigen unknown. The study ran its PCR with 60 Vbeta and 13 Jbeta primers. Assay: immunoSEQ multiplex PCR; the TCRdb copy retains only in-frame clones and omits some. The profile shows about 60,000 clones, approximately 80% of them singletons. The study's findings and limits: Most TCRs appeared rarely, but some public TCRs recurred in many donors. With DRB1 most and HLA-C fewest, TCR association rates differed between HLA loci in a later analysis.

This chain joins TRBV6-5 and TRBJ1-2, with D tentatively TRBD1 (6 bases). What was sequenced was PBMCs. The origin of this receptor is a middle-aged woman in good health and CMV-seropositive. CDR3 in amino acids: CASSTRGGGYTF. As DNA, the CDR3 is TGTGCCAGCAGTACCAGGGGCGGAGGCTACACCTTC.